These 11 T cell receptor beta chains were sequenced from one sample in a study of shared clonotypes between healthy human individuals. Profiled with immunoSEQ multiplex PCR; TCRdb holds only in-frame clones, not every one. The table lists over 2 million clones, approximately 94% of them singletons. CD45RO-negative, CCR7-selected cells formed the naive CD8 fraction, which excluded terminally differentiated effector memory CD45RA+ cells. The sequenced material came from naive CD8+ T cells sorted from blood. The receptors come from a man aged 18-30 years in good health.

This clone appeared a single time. The CDR3 sequence is CASPTGSWTQYF. In DNA, the CDR3 is TGCGCCAGCCCCACGGGCAGTTGGACCCAGTACTTC. This chain joins TRBV10-1 and TRBJ2-5; D unresolved. V was trimmed by 8 bases and J by 7 bases, leaving 14 bases between them. The germline CDR1 and CDR2 sequences are WNHNN and SYGVQD (reference sequence). The CDR3 runs 12 residues.

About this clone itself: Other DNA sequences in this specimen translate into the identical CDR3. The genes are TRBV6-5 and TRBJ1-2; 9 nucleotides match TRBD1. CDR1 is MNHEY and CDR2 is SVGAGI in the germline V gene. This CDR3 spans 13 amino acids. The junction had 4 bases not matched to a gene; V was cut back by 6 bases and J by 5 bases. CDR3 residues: CASSPGTGYGYTF. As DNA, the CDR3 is TGTGCCAGCAGCCCCGGGACAGGGTATGGCTACACCTTC.

For the CDR3, the DNA is TGTGCCAGCAGGGCCTTTACAGGGCTGGAGACCCAGTACTTC. This encodes CASRAFTGLETQYF. The J gene is TRBJ2-5, the V gene TRBV2; D possibly corresponds to TRBD1 (6 bases). The CDR3 is 14 amino acids. CDR1 and CDR2 from the germline V gene are SNHLY and FYNNEI. Trimming stripped 6 bases from V and 5 bases from J, with 16 bases between.

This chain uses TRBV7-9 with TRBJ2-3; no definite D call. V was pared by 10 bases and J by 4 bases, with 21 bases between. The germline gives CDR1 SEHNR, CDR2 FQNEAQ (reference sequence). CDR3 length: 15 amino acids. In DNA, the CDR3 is TGTGCCACCACCTTTAAGATAGCCGGCCCAGATACGCAGTATTTT. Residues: CATTFKIAGPDTQYF.

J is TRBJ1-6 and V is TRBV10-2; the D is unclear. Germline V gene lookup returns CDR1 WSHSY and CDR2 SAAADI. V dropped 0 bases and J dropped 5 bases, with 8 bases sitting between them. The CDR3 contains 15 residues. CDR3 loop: CASSESISNNSPLHF. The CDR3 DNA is TGCGCCAGCAGTGAGTCGATAAGTAATAATTCACCCCTCCACTTT.

The DNA for the CDR3 is TGCGCCAGCAGCCAGGACAGGACAGGGGGAAAAACTGAAGCTTTCTTT. It specifies CASSQDRTGGKTEAFF. This chain joins TRBV4-3 and TRBJ1-1, with 10 nucleotides matching TRBD1. The V segment lost 3 bases and the J segment 5 bases; nucleotides outside the gene matches: 9. CDR3 length equals 16 residues. The germline gives CDR1 LGHNA, CDR2 YSLEER.

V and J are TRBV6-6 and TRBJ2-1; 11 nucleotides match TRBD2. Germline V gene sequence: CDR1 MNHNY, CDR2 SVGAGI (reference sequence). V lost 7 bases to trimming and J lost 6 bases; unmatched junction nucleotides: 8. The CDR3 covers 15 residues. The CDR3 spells CASNILAGAANEQFF. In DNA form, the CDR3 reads TGTGCCAGCAATATACTAGCGGGGGCGGCCAATGAGCAGTTCTTC.

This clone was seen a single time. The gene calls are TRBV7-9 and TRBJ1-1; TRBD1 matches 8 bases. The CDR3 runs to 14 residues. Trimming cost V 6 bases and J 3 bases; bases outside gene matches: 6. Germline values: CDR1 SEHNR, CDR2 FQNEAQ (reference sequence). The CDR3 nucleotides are TGTGCCAGCAGACTTACAGGGGGTTACACTGAAGCTTTCTTT. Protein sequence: CASRLTGGYTEAFF.

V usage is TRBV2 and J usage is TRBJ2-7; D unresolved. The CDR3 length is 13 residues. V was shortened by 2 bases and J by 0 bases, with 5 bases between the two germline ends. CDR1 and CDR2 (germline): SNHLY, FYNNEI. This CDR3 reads CASSERPSYEQYF. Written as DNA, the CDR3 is TGTGCCAGCAGTGAACGGCCCTCCTACGAGCAGTACTTC.

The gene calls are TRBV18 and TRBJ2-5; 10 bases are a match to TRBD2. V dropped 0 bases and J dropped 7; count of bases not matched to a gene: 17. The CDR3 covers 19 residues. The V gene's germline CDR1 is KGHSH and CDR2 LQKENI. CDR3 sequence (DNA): TGTGCCAGCTCACCACCGCTAGACCTAGCGGGGGAACGCTCGGGGACCCAGTACTTC. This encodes CASSPPLDLAGERSGTQYF.

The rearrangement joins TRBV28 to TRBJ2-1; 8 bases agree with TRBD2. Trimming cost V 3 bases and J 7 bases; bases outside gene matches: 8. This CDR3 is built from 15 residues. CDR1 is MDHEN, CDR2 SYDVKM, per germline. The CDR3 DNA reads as TGTGCCAGCAGTTTGGGACTAGGGAAAGTTAATGAGCAGTTCTTC. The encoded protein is CASSLGLGKVNEQFF.